This TCR beta chain originates from a study of blood T cell repertoires in COVID-19 (TCRdb year 2020). Regarding the research as a whole: Collaborator samples came from the United States, Italy and Spain and covered acute and convalescent phases of COVID-19. The prospective study material was composed of cDNA or gDNA derived from T cells, B-cell-depleted T cells, or PBMCs. The dataset comprised deeply sampled blood TCRbeta repertoires from subjects exposed to, actively infected with, or recovered from COVID-19. The repertoires were released in a freely available public database intended as a resource for research on the immune response to SARS-CoV-2. The samples were drawn from the first 160 participants of the ongoing ImmuneRACE study and from 1,254 subjects provided by 6 global collaborators. A de-identified subject ID, COVID-19 status, age in years and sex were almost always included in the sample metadata. Where available, HLA class I and class II types were obtained from metadata supplied by the sample provider rather than from assay-based typing. What the study reported, not specific to this receptor: Clinical and demographic metadata were provided uncurated, with the amount varying by source and participant.

Collaborating institutions collected whole blood in K2EDTA tubes following their own protocols. Collaborator samples were shipped for TCRbeta analysis as frozen whole blood, isolated PBMCs, or DNA extracted from either sample type. The CDR3 sequence holds 16 residues, the cysteine and phenylalanine included. CDR3 DNA is the only sequence kept; it has 48 bases, read in frame from the first base. After removal of 5 bases from V and 6 bases from J, the junction retains 10 bases not matched to a gene. CDR1 and CDR2 (SGHDT, YYEEEE) derive from the germline V gene. On this clone itself: Its antigen has not been determined. No much larger clonotype is one base removed from it; base qualities were not supplied.

TCRbeta CDR3 regions were amplified from genomic DNA using the immunoSEQ Assay, a bias-controlled multiplex PCR. The source study handled its data this way. The number of nucleated cells in each sample was estimated by amplification of reference gene primers within the assay. To quantify the absolute abundance of each unique TCRbeta CDR3 rearrangement, sequence reads were collapsed and filtered. Productive Simpson clonality was computed per sample as the square root of Simpson's diversity index over productive rearrangements. Entries here come from immuneACCESS through TCRdb and include only in-frame sequences with V and J called. Some clones fail to appear in such tables; in the studies checked, an unresolved V gene covers under half of the shortfall, and the cause of the remainder is unknown. Clonal size and the V and J genes are those of that table, whereas D and trimming came from the DNA. The sample table lists about 170,000 clones, 85% to 90% of them with a count of one. The leading ten clones occupy 3.7% of the sample.

Sequencing was performed on peripheral blood. The sequence joins TRBV5-6 to TRBJ2-2; 10 middle bases align to TRBD1. This receptor was taken from a man aged 18 to 35 with active or convalescent COVID-19. The CDR3 has the sequence CASRAPGQGRAGELFF. At the DNA level, the sequence is TGTGCCAGCAGAGCGCCGGGACAGGGGAGGGCCGGGGAGCTGTTTTTT.